The 13 T cell receptor beta chains presented below share a single source sample, sequenced in a study of T-cell reconstitution after alpha-beta-depleted transplantation in children. Using unique molecular identifiers, the investigators prepared the TCRbeta library. TCRdb re-analysed the PCR reads in MiXCR, keeping a single row per CDR3 protein. The profile shows almost 600,000 distinct CDR3 sequences, approximately 30% of them singletons. The sample was PBMCs, taken before TCRalphabeta/CD19-depleted stem cell transplant. All receptors come from a boy under three years old with Wiskott-Aldrich syndrome, due to receive a stem cell transplant.

This chain uses TRBV7-9 with TRBJ2-3, with TRBD2 identical over 7 bases. This CDR3 region has 16 residues. With V trimmed by 5 bases and J by 2 bases, 10 bases remained unmatched. CDR1 and CDR2 (germline): SEHNR, FQNEAQ (reference sequence). The CDR3 nucleotides read TGTGCCAGCAGCCGGGGAACGGGAGGAGTCACAGATACGCAGTATTTT. It translates to CASSRGTGGVTDTQYF.

The chain combines TRBV28 with TRBJ2-4; 9 bases map to TRBD2. The CDR3 is 14 amino acids. Germline values: CDR1 MDHEN, CDR2 SYDVKM. Trimming removed 6 bases from V and 9 bases from J; junction bases left unmatched: 9. The CDR3 DNA reads TGTGCCAGCAGGCTTAGCGGGAGAAATGGCATTCAGTACTTC. Translated, it gives CASRLSGRNGIQYF.

V and J are TRBV12-3 or TRBV12-4 and TRBJ2-1, with 7 bases fitting TRBD2. The ends lost 3 bases at V and 5 bases at J; junction bases unmatched: 13. CDR3 length: 17 amino acids. DNA of the CDR3: TGTGCCAGCAGTTTCCTTTTAGGCGGGAGAACCCACAATGAGCAGTTCTTC. It is translated as CASSFLLGGRTHNEQFF.

The CDR3 here is CSVGGHLDNEQYF. The CDR3 DNA reads as TGCAGCGTTGGGGGACACCTTGACAACGAGCAGTACTTC. The chain uses TRBV29-1 and TRBJ2-7, with a weak D call TRBD1 (6 bases). CDR3 length: 13 residues. CDR1 is SQVTM and CDR2 is ANQGSEA in the germline V gene. Trimming cost V 4 bases and J 5 bases, with 15 bases left between them.

The rearrangement uses TRBV5-1 and TRBJ1-2; D gene uncertain. Germline CDR1 is SGHRS and CDR2 is YFSETQ. The CDR3 is 14 residues long. V dropped 2 bases and J dropped 4 bases, with 12 bases sitting between them. CDR3 amino acids: CASSFAIPGYGYTF. DNA of the CDR3: TGCGCCAGCAGCTTCGCTATCCCGGGCTATGGCTACACCTTC. Full variable domain (missing parts from reference TRBV5-1 and TRBJ1-2): KAGVTQTPRYLIKTRGQQVTLSCSPISGHRSVSWYQQTPGQGLQFLFEYFSETQRNKGNFPGRFSGRQFSNSRSEMNVSTLELGDSALYLCASSFAIPGYGYTFGSGTRLTVV.

The rearrangement joins TRBV5-5 to TRBJ2-1; 8 nucleotides match TRBD1. There are 13 residues in the CDR3. Per the germline V gene, CDR1 is SGHKS and CDR2 is YYEKEE (reference sequence). V lost 0 bases and J lost 15; bases outside the gene matches: 8. Written as DNA, the CDR3 is TGTGCCAGCAGCTTGGTACCCCGGGACAGGAGGTTCTTC. As protein: CASSLVPRDRRFF.

CDR3 in DNA: TGTGCCAGCAGGAAACGTCCAGGGGTTGGGTACAGCGGGAGGGGGAAGATCCCCTACAATGAGCAGTTCTTC. Protein: CASRKRPGVGYSGRGKIPYNEQFF. The chain uses TRBV7-3 and TRBJ2-1; 10 bases are shared with TRBD2. The germline V gene encodes CDR1 SGHTA and CDR2 FQGTGA. V was clipped by 6 bases and J by 2 bases; unmatched bases: 31. The CDR3 has 24 residues.

The table lists this clonotype with a few counts. The chain combines TRBV20-1 with TRBJ1-1; possible D gene TRBD1, 5 bases. The length of the CDR3 is 14 residues. Germline V gene sequence: CDR1 DFQATT, CDR2 SNEGSKA (reference sequence). The V end was cut by 3 bases, the J end by 6 bases, with 17 bases between. CDR3 DNA: TGCAGTGCTAGTAATCGCAGGGAGGTACCTGAAGCTTTCTTT. This gives the protein CSASNRREVPEAFF.

The rearrangement links TRBV10-3 to TRBJ2-7, with D perhaps given as TRBD1 or TRBD2 (5 bases each). V lost 10 bases to trimming and J lost 3 bases, with 13 bases between them. Germline V CDR1 and CDR2: ENHRY, SYGVKD. CDR3 length equals 12 residues. The CDR3 DNA reads TGTGCCACGACCCGGGACGGCTACGAGCAGTACTTC. Its protein product is CATTRDGYEQYF.

The chain uses TRBV5-1 and TRBJ1-2; 7 bases match TRBD1. The CDR3 sequence is 13 residues long. Germline V gives CDR1 SGHRS, CDR2 YFSETQ. V lost 4 bases and J lost 4; bases outside the gene matches: 4. For the CDR3, the DNA is TGCGCCAGCAGCATACGGGACAGCTATGGCTACACCTTC. Amino acids: CASSIRDSYGYTF.

The V call is TRBV11-2, the J call TRBJ2-1; TRBD1 matches 7 bases. V lost 4 bases, J lost 0 bases, and 3 bases stayed unmatched. Germline assignment: CDR1 SGHAT and CDR2 FQNNGV. CDR3 length: 15 residues. This chain's CDR3 is CASSSRDSSYNEQFF. The CDR3 DNA is TGTGCCAGCAGCTCCCGGGACAGCTCCTACAATGAGCAGTTCTTC.

The chain is built from TRBV27 and TRBJ2-1; TRBD2 aligns across 7 bases. The CDR3 is 14 amino acids. Unmatched junction bases numbered 8, after V lost 5 bases and J lost 7 bases. Looked up from germline, CDR1 is MNHEY and CDR2 is SMNVEV (reference sequence). This CDR3 reads CASSGREQWNEQFF. The CDR3 DNA reads as TGTGCCAGCAGTGGGCGGGAGCAATGGAATGAGCAGTTCTTC.

The chain uses TRBV10-3 and TRBJ2-7; D is uncertain. Germline CDR1 ENHRY, CDR2 SYGVKD. The V end was cut by 2 bases, the J end by 2 bases, with 10 bases between. The CDR3 runs to 14 residues. The CDR3 bases are TGTGCCATCAGTGAGAACAGACTCACCTACGAGCAGTACTTC. Residues: CAISENRLTYEQYF.